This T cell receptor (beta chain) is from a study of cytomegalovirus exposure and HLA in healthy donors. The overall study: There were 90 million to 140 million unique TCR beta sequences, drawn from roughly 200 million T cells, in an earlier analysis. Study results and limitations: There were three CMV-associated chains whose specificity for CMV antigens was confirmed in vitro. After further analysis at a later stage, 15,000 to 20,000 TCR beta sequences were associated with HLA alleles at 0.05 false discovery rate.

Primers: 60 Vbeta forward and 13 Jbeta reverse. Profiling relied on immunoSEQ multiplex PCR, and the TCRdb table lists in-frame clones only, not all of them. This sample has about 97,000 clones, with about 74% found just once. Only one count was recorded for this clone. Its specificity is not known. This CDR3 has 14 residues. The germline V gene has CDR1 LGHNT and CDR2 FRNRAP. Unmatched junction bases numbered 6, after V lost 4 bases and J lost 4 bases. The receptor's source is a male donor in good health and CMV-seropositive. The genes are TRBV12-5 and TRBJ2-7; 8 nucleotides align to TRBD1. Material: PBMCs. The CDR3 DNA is TGTGCTAGTGGTTCCGGGCAGGGGGCTTACGAGCAGTACTTC. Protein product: CASGSGQGAYEQYF.